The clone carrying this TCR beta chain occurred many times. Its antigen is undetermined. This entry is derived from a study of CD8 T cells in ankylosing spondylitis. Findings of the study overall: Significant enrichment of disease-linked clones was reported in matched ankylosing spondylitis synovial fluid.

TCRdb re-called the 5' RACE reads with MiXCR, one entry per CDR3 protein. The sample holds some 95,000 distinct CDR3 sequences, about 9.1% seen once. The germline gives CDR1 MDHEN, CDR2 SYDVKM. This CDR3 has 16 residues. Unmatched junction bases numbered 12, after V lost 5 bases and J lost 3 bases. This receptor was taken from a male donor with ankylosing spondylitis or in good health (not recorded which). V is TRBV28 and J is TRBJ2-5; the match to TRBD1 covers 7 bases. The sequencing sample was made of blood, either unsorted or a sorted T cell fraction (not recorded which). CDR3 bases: TGTGCCAGCAGTGCAGGGACAGCAGCCCTAGAAGAGACCCAGTACTTC. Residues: CASSAGTAALEETQYF. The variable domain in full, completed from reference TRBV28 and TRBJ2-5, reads DVKVTQSSRYLVKRTGEKVFLECVQDMDHENMFWYRQDPGLGLRLIYFSYDVKMKEKGDIPEGYSVSREKKERFSLILESASTNQTSMYLCASSAGTAALEETQYFGPGTRLLVL.